These 30 T cell receptor beta chains share one sample of origin, sequenced in a study of PD-1 blockade in classical Hodgkin lymphoma. As for time point: cycle 4 day 1 (C4D1), after more than 5 weeks of nivolumab. Each and every patient relapsed after autologous stem cell transplantation, and patients got differing brentuximab vedotin exposure. Clones were sequenced by immunoSEQ multiplex PCR, and TCRdb holds only the in-frame ones, with some missing. The repertoire includes roughly 96,000 clones, 85% to 95% of them detected once, and 2% sits in the top ten. Material: peripheral blood mononuclear cells (PBMCs), obtained before the fourth cycle of nivolumab. The receptors come from a human donor with classical Hodgkin lymphoma.

For this clone: Within the sample, other DNA sequences also encode this same CDR3. This chain connects TRBV2 to TRBJ2-7; 9 bases are a match to TRBD1. CDR3 length: 14 residues. Germline trimming cut 6 bases from V and 4 bases from J; bases unmatched to any gene: 7. From germline, CDR1 is SNHLY and CDR2 FYNNEI. The CDR3 bases are TGTGCCAGCAGCGCCGACAGGGGGGGATACGAGCAGTACTTC. Its protein product is CASSADRGGYEQYF.

This chain links TRBV28 with TRBJ1-1; no definite D call. Germline CDR1 reads MDHEN; CDR2 reads SYDVKM. The V end lost 3 bases, the J end lost 10 bases, and 6 bases lay between the germline ends. This CDR3 region has 10 residues. As DNA, the CDR3 is TGTGCCAGCAGTTTTAATCCAGCTTTCTTT. The encoded protein is CASSFNPAFF.

The chain has TRBV30 and TRBJ1-5, with 7 bases that match TRBD1. J lost 2 bases, V lost 0 bases, and 1 base had no gene match. The CDR3 totals 14 residues. Per germline, CDR1 GTSNPN and CDR2 SVGIG (reference sequence). The CDR3 coding sequence is TGTGCCTGGAGTGTAACAGGGGGCAATCAGCCCCAGCATTTT. Its protein is CAWSVTGGNQPQHF.

The chain couples TRBV5-1 to TRBJ2-5; the D gene is possibly TRBD1 (6 bases). CDR1 and CDR2 from the germline V gene are SGHRS and YFSETQ. With 1 base removed from V and 1 base from J, the gap between germline ends came to 11 bases. There are 15 residues in the CDR3. CDR3: CASSLPGAFQETQYF. The CDR3 nucleotides read TGCGCCAGCAGCTTGCCAGGGGCCTTCCAAGAGACCCAGTACTTC.

The V gene is TRBV6-1, the J gene TRBJ2-1, with D uncertain. The CDR3 has 13 residues. The V end lost 1 base, the J end lost 8 bases, and 9 bases lay between the germline ends. Germline V gene sequence: CDR1 MNHNS, CDR2 SASEGT. The CDR3 spells CASSEVVGDEQFF. The DNA for the CDR3 is TGTGCCAGCAGTGAAGTAGTGGGCGATGAGCAGTTCTTC.

The rearrangement uses TRBV7-8 and TRBJ1-3; D call uncertain. The length of the CDR3 is 15 residues. CDR1 is SGHVS, CDR2 FQNEAQ, per germline. The V end was cut by 3 bases, the J end by 0 bases, with 9 bases between. CDR3 coding DNA: TGTGCCAGCAGCTTCACAGAAAACTCTGGAAACACCATATATTTT. Translation: CASSFTENSGNTIYF.

This sequence joins TRBV9 and TRBJ2-7; D possibly matches TRBD1 or TRBD2 (5 bases each). V lost 0 bases and J lost 2, with 9 bases in between. CDR1 and CDR2 (germline): SGDLS, YYNGEE. This CDR3 is built from 14 residues. The CDR3 reads CASSVAEGPYEQYF. DNA for the CDR3: TGTGCCAGCAGCGTAGCAGAGGGGCCCTACGAGCAGTACTTC.

The gene calls are TRBV19 and TRBJ2-7, with D tentatively TRBD1 (5 bases). V shed 5 bases and J shed 1 base, with 9 bases lying between them. Per the germline V gene, CDR1 is LNHDA and CDR2 is SQIVND (reference sequence). The CDR3 contains 13 residues. The CDR3 sequence: CASSQDTSYEQYF. CDR3 coding DNA: TGTGCCAGTAGTCAGGACACTTCCTACGAGCAGTACTTC.

The chain recombines TRBV18 with TRBJ2-1; D is perhaps TRBD1 or TRBD2 (5 bases each). V gave up 2 bases and J gave up 0 bases, with 11 bases separating them. The CDR3 extends over 16 amino acids. The germline V gene encodes CDR1 KGHSH and CDR2 LQKENI. The CDR3 protein is CASSPGTATSYNEQFF. The CDR3 DNA reads as TGTGCCAGCTCACCAGGGACCGCTACCTCCTACAATGAGCAGTTCTTC.

The chain employs TRBV9 and TRBJ2-7; TRBD2 matches at 9 bases. The CDR3 has 15 amino acids. V lost 4 bases, J lost 5 bases, and 10 bases stayed unmatched. Germline values: CDR1 SGDLS, CDR2 YYNGEE. The CDR3 reads CASSPRVAGAHEQYF. In nucleotides, the CDR3 is TGTGCCAGCAGCCCACGGGTAGCGGGAGCCCACGAGCAGTACTTC.

This rearrangement joins TRBV11-3 to TRBJ1-1; D gene unclear. Trimming pared 3 bases from V and 0 bases from J, leaving 5 bases between. Germline lookup yields CDR1 SGHNT and CDR2 YENEEA. The CDR3 covers 13 residues. The CDR3 here is CASSFFVNTEAFF. The CDR3 DNA sequence: TGTGCCAGCAGCTTCTTTGTGAACACTGAAGCTTTCTTT.

This rearrangement joins TRBV9 to TRBJ1-2; weak D call: TRBD1 (5 bases). Trimming shortened V by 0 bases and J by 4 bases, and 13 bases separated the two germline ends. Germline CDR1 SGDLS, CDR2 YYNGEE. The CDR3 is 15 amino acids. The CDR3 sequence is CASSVGDGGGYGYTF. The CDR3 nucleotides read TGTGCCAGCAGCGTAGGTGATGGGGGTGGCTATGGCTACACCTTC.

This chain links TRBV10-3 with TRBJ2-7; D unclear. Between the trimmed V and J ends, which lost 2 bases and 5 bases, there was a span of 10 bases. This CDR3 has 13 amino acids. CDR1 and CDR2 from the germline V gene are ENHRY and SYGVKD. As DNA, the CDR3 is TGTGCCATCAGTGAGAAAAGGGCCGACGAGCAGTACTTC. This gives the protein CAISEKRADEQYF.

J is TRBJ2-7 and V is TRBV9; TRBD1 agrees at 9 bases. This CDR3 region has 15 residues. Losses at the gene ends were 3 bases for V and 3 bases for J; bases not matched to a gene: 7. Germline V gene data show CDR1 as SGDLS and CDR2 as YYNGEE. The CDR3 protein is CASSALGTGRYEQYF. The DNA of the CDR3 is TGTGCCAGCAGCGCCCTCGGGACAGGGCGCTACGAGCAGTACTTC.

The V and J genes are TRBV29-1 and TRBJ1-2; D possibly corresponds to TRBD1 (5 bases). The CDR3 extends over 12 amino acids. Trimming removed 6 bases from V and 0 bases from J, with 8 bases in between. Germline V gene sequence: CDR1 SQVTM, CDR2 ANQGSEA. CDR3 in amino acids: CSVTVPNYGYTF. The CDR3 coding sequence is TGCAGCGTGACAGTCCCTAACTATGGCTACACCTTC.

The chain carries TRBV6-1 and TRBJ2-2; D call uncertain. Germline-derived CDR1 and CDR2 are MNHNS and SASEGT. This CDR3 comprises 15 residues. V was pared by 6 bases and J by 5 bases, with 16 bases between. The CDR3 sequence: CASRPRSVPTGELFF. The CDR3 DNA reads as TGTGCCAGCAGGCCCAGGAGCGTACCGACCGGGGAGCTGTTTTTT.

This clone was detected only once. Just one base apart from a much larger clone, this may be a read error. The V gene is TRBV5-6, the J gene TRBJ1-2; possible D gene TRBD1, 5 bases. This CDR3 has 14 amino acids. The V gene's germline CDR1 is SGHDT and CDR2 YYEEEE. The V gene lost 3 bases and the J gene lost 1 base, with 10 bases spanning the gap. The CDR3 nucleotides are TGTGCCAGCAGCTCCGGGACGGATAACTATGGCTACACCTTC. It specifies CASSSGTDNYGYTF.

The J gene is TRBJ2-1, the V gene TRBV2, with a weak D call TRBD1 (6 bases). The CDR3 has 14 amino acids. CDR1 is SNHLY, CDR2 FYNNEI, per germline. Trimming took 6 bases from V and 2 from J, leaving 11 bases between them. CDR3 bases: TGTGCCAGCAGCTTAGGGGGAGCCTACAATGAGCAGTTCTTC. This gives the protein CASSLGGAYNEQFF. The full variable domain, its missing parts supplied by reference TRBV2 and TRBJ2-1, is EPEVTQTPSHQVTQMGQEVILRCVPISNHLYFYWYRQILGQKVEFLVSFYNNEISEKSEIFDDQFSVERPDGSNFTLKIRSTKLEDSAMYFCASSLGGAYNEQFFGPGTRLTVL.

The rearrangement uses TRBV2 and TRBJ2-7; D unresolved. The CDR3 loop spans 10 amino acids. Germline V gene lookup returns CDR1 SNHLY and CDR2 FYNNEI. The V end was cut by 4 bases, the J end by 6 bases, with 4 bases between. CDR3 coding DNA: TGTGCCAGCAGTGCGGGCGAGCAGTACTTC. Translation: CASSAGEQYF.

This clone has only one observation. The genes are TRBV7-3 and TRBJ1-2; 7 nucleotides align to TRBD1. V was clipped by 4 bases and J by 3 bases; unmatched bases: 5. The CDR3 loop spans 14 amino acids. From germline, CDR1 is SGHTA and CDR2 FQGTGA. The CDR3 region is CASSYEGADYGYTF. The CDR3 bases are TGTGCCAGCAGCTACGAGGGGGCAGACTATGGCTACACCTTC.

This rearrangement joins TRBV6-5 to TRBJ2-7, with 8 bases matching TRBD1. There are 15 residues in the CDR3. J was trimmed by 6 bases and V by 2 bases; bases with no gene match: 9. The germline gives CDR1 MNHEY, CDR2 SVGAGI. The CDR3 spells CASSYRSAGGFEQYF. As DNA, the CDR3 is TGTGCCAGCAGTTACAGGTCCGCAGGGGGCTTCGAGCAGTACTTC.

This sequence joins TRBV6-5 and TRBJ2-3, with no clear D. The CDR3 loop spans 13 amino acids. Germline CDR1 MNHEY, CDR2 SVGAGI. V lost 0 bases and J lost 5, with 6 bases in between. The CDR3 here is CASSYSPRDTQYF. The DNA of the CDR3 is TGTGCCAGCAGTTACTCTCCCAGAGATACGCAGTATTTT.

This clone appeared a few times. The V call is TRBV6-1, the J call TRBJ1-4, with D perhaps TRBD1 (6 bases). V lost 4 bases and J lost 4, with 19 bases in between. The CDR3 length is 17 residues. CDR1 MNHNS and CDR2 SASEGT come from the germline V gene. The CDR3 sequence: CASSVIFRGQGNEKLFF. Here the CDR3 DNA reads TGTGCCAGCAGTGTAATTTTCAGGGGTCAGGGTAATGAAAAACTGTTTTTT.

The J gene is TRBJ2-7, the V gene TRBV7-2, with 14 nucleotides matching TRBD2. J gave up 4 bases and V 0 bases, and 5 bases lay outside the gene matches. Germline CDR1 and CDR2: SGHTA and FQGNSA. The CDR3 loop spans 17 amino acids. DNA of the CDR3: TGTGCCAGCAGCTTAGCTGGGACTAGCGGGAGTATTTACGAGCAGTACTTC. Translated, it gives CASSLAGTSGSIYEQYF.

This clone appeared a single time. This sequence joins TRBV28 and TRBJ2-5; weak D call: TRBD2 (6 bases). Germline assignment: CDR1 MDHEN and CDR2 SYDVKM. V lost 6 bases and J lost 2, with 10 bases in between. This CDR3 contains 13 residues. The DNA of the CDR3 is TGTGCCAGCAGGGCGGGGCTACAAGAGACCCAGTACTTC. Translated: CASRAGLQETQYF.

The chain carries TRBV7-9 and TRBJ2-7; 8 bases fit TRBD2. V shed 5 bases and J 5 bases; nucleotides not matched to a gene: 8. Germline-derived CDR1 and CDR2 are SEHNR and FQNEAQ (reference sequence). CDR3 length: 14 amino acids. The CDR3 sequence: CASSASGSRNEQYF. CDR3 DNA: TGTGCCAGCAGCGCAAGCGGGAGTCGAAACGAGCAGTACTTC.

The chain carries TRBV28 and TRBJ1-1, with unresolved D. This CDR3 is built from 13 residues. Germline CDR1 MDHEN, CDR2 SYDVKM. Trimming stripped 3 bases from V and 6 bases from J, with 11 bases between. CDR3 amino acids: CASSFLPPSEAFF. The CDR3 DNA is TGTGCCAGCAGTTTTCTGCCCCCGTCTGAAGCTTTCTTT.

The V and J genes are TRBV19 and TRBJ2-1; D is perhaps TRBD1 (5 bases). Trimming took 5 bases from V and 3 from J, leaving 11 bases between them. Germline V CDR1 and CDR2: LNHDA, SQIVND (reference sequence). The CDR3 is 14 amino acids. The CDR3 spells CASSPMQGYNEQFF. For the CDR3, the DNA is TGTGCCAGTAGTCCCATGCAGGGCTACAATGAGCAGTTCTTC.

This chain joins TRBV5-1 and TRBJ1-1; unclear D gene. CDR1 is SGHRS and CDR2 is YFSETQ in the germline V gene. With 4 bases removed from V and 3 bases from J, the gap between germline ends came to 16 bases. This CDR3 is 15 amino acids long. This CDR3 reads CASSISRAIDTEAFF. The CDR3 coding sequence is TGCGCCAGCAGCATCAGCCGCGCGATAGACACTGAAGCTTTCTTT.

This clone was observed once. V usage is TRBV5-1 and J usage is TRBJ2-7; no firm D call. Trimming stripped 4 bases from V and 11 bases from J, with 13 bases between. Germline CDR1 is SGHRS and CDR2 is YFSETQ. CDR3 length: 11 residues. CDR3 amino acids: CASSLESREYF. In DNA, the CDR3 is TGCGCCAGCAGCCTCGAGAGTAGGGAGTACTTC.